The 25 T cell receptor beta chains listed next were all sequenced from one sample in a study of blood T cell repertoires in COVID-19. Assay used: immunoSEQ multiplex PCR; TCRdb lists only in-frame clones, some missing. The sample consists of roughly 150,000 clones, approximately 91% of them appearing once. The sequenced material came from peripheral blood. The receptors were sampled from a man aged 18 to 29 with COVID-19, enrolled during active disease.

The chain couples TRBV5-7 to TRBJ1-1; D call uncertain. TRBV5-7 is placed among ORFs of uncertain function. The CDR3 spans 13 residues. V was clipped by 4 bases and J by 1 base, with 8 bases between them. The CDR3 sequence is CASSPEENTEAFF. CDR3 nucleotide sequence: TGTGCCAGCAGCCCCGAGGAGAACACTGAAGCTTTCTTT.

The chain carries TRBV9 and TRBJ1-3; unclear D gene. CDR1 is SGDLS, CDR2 YYNGEE, per germline. V was clipped by 3 bases and J by 9 bases, with 22 bases between them. The CDR3 has 16 residues. The CDR3 region is CASSETSSGNRGTIYF. CDR3 in DNA: TGTGCCAGCAGCGAGACCTCGTCCGGGAACCGGGGCACCATATATTTT.

The V and J genes are TRBV5-3 and TRBJ1-3, with D perhaps matching TRBD1 (5 bases). TRBV5-3 is an open reading frame whose function is uncertain. The V end lost 8 bases, the J end lost 4 bases, and 16 bases lay between the germline ends. This CDR3 has 14 residues. CDR3 coding DNA: TGTGCCAGGGAACGGAGGGGTGCAGGAAACACCATATATTTT. It specifies CARERRGAGNTIYF.

V and J are TRBV7-9 and TRBJ1-1, with unresolved D. V was pared by 5 bases and J by 3 bases, with 16 bases between. CDR1 is SEHNR and CDR2 is FQNEAQ in the germline V gene (reference sequence). The CDR3 runs 15 residues. CDR3 sequence (DNA): TGTGCCAGCAGCACTCTTCGGGTAAAGGACACTGAAGCTTTCTTT. This codes for CASSTLRVKDTEAFF. Full variable domain (missing parts from reference TRBV7-9 and TRBJ1-1): DTGVSQNPRHKITKRGQNVTFRCDPISEHNRLYWYRQTLGQGPEFLTYFQNEAQLEKSRLLSDRFSAERPKGSFSTLEIQRTEQGDSAMYLCASSTLRVKDTEAFFGQGTRLTVV.

V is TRBV12-3 or TRBV12-4 and J is TRBJ2-7, with 10 bases matching TRBD2. The CDR3 runs 13 residues. J gave up 7 bases and V 6 bases, and 6 bases lay outside the gene matches. The CDR3 region has the DNA TGTGCCAGCAGAAAGCGGGAGGGTAGGGAGCAGTACTTC. This codes for CASRKREGREQYF.

The gene calls are TRBV29-1 and TRBJ1-1; D gene uncertain. Germline V lookup: CDR1 SQVTM, CDR2 ANQGSEA. The V end was cut by 6 bases, the J end by 6 bases, with 11 bases between. The CDR3 has 11 residues. CDR3 in amino acids: CSVPSLAEAFF. The CDR3 DNA reads as TGCAGCGTACCTTCATTAGCTGAAGCTTTCTTT.

This rearrangement joins TRBV12-1 to TRBJ1-2; the table's D call of TRBD1 was not tested on the DNA. TRBV12-1 is a recognized pseudogene. This CDR3 has 16 residues. The CDR3 spells CASSPAWRGGADGYTF. DNA of the CDR3: TGTGCCAGCAGCCCCGCGTGGAGAGGGGGCGCAGATGGCTACACCTTC.

To note about this clone: One junction end disagrees with the germline gene, perhaps due to a read error. The chain is built from TRBV7-9 and TRBJ1-4; maybe TRBD1 (5 bases). There are 13 residues in the CDR3. Germline loops: CDR1 SEHNR, CDR2 FQNEAQ (reference sequence). CDR3 protein: CASSPWGGEKLLF. The CDR3 coding sequence is TGTGCCAGCAGCCCTTGGGGCGGTGAAAAACTGCTTTTT.

This clone was recorded a few times. V usage is TRBV5-5 and J usage is TRBJ2-1, with 9 bases lining up with TRBD2. This CDR3 is built from 17 residues. J lost 0 bases, V lost 4 bases, and 8 bases had no gene match. The V gene's germline CDR1 is SGHKS and CDR2 YYEKEE (reference sequence). As DNA, the CDR3 is TGTGCCAGCAGCGTGAGACTAGCGGACATCTCCTACAATGAGCAGTTCTTC. Its translation is CASSVRLADISYNEQFF. The full variable domain, in which reference TRBV5-5 and TRBJ2-1 provide the parts outside the CDR3, is DAGVTQSPTHLIKTRGQQVTLRCSPISGHKSVSWYQQVLGQGPQFIFQYYEKEERGRGNFPDRFSARQFPNYSSELNVNALLLGDSALYLCASSVRLADISYNEQFFGPGTRLTVL.

This clone occurred a few times. This chain joins TRBV7-2 and TRBJ1-2; D gene unclear. CDR3 size: 14 residues. Germline assignment: CDR1 SGHTA and CDR2 FQGNSA. The V end lost 0 bases, the J end lost 4 bases, and 9 bases lay between the germline ends. The CDR3 spells CASSLAPDTYGYTF. The CDR3 DNA follows: TGTGCCAGCAGCTTAGCGCCAGATACCTATGGCTACACCTTC.

The DNA for the CDR3 is TGTGCCTGGACCCCTTCTTCGACAGAGAACACTGAAGCTTTCTTT. Its protein product is CAWTPSSTENTEAFF. The chain has TRBV30 and TRBJ1-1; perhaps TRBD1 as D (5 bases). Trimming cost V 4 bases and J 1 base, with 16 bases left between them. Germline lookup yields CDR1 GTSNPN and CDR2 SVGIG (reference sequence). The CDR3 consists of 15 residues.

A note on this clone: One end of the junction is discordant with germline, which a read error may explain. The chain employs TRBV7-9 and TRBJ1-5, with a tentative D call TRBD1 (6 bases). Germline CDR1 reads SEHNR; CDR2 reads FQNEAQ (reference sequence). The CDR3 totals 12 residues. CDR3 in DNA: TGTGCCAGCAGCGGAGGACAGTTCCCTTTTAATTTT. Protein: CASSGGQFPFNF.

The V and J genes are TRBV19 and TRBJ1-5; D is ambiguous. The V and J ends lost 5 bases and 4 bases respectively, with 12 bases between them. Germline V gene data show CDR1 as LNHDA and CDR2 as SQIVND (reference sequence). This CDR3 is 14 amino acids long. The CDR3, as DNA: TGTGCCAGTAGTCCATGGGAGACGAATCAGCCCCAGCATTTT. This encodes CASSPWETNQPQHF.

This chain joins TRBV28 and TRBJ2-1; D possibly corresponds to TRBD1 (5 bases). CDR3 length: 15 residues. V gave up 2 bases and J gave up 2 bases, with 10 bases separating them. From germline, CDR1 is MDHEN and CDR2 SYDVKM. The CDR3 coding sequence is TGTGCCAGCAGTTTAAAGGGGTTTCCCTACAATGAGCAGTTCTTC. Protein: CASSLKGFPYNEQFF.

The chain is built from TRBV9 and TRBJ1-4; 8 bases agree with TRBD1. CDR1 SGDLS and CDR2 YYNGEE come from the germline V gene. CDR3 length equals 14 residues. J was trimmed by 8 bases and V by 5 bases; bases with no gene match: 8. Here the CDR3 DNA reads TGTGCCAGCAGTACTGGACAGGGAGGAGAAAAACTGTTTTTT. Translation gives CASSTGQGGEKLFF. Based on the CDR3 plus reference TRBV9 and TRBJ1-4, the full variable domain is DSGVTQTPKHLITATGQRVTLRCSPRSGDLSVYWYQQSLDQGLQFLIQYYNGEERAKGNILERFSAQQFPDLHSELNLSSLELGDSALYFCASSTGQGGEKLFFGSGTQLSVL.

Only a few counts were recorded for this clone. This sequence joins TRBV30 and TRBJ2-1; 8 nucleotides match TRBD2. Germline CDR1 and CDR2: GTSNPN and SVGIG (reference sequence). With 4 bases clipped from V and 5 bases from J, the junction kept 10 bases outside the gene matches. The CDR3 sequence is 15 residues long. Written as DNA, the CDR3 is TGTGCCTGGATCTCCGGGAGGGCCCCGAACAATGAGCAGTTCTTC. Its translation: CAWISGRAPNNEQFF.

CDR3 in DNA: TGTGCCAGCAGTTCCCGCGCCCCCGGGGGCAATCAGCCCCAGCATTTT. Translating gives CASSSRAPGGNQPQHF. The chain combines TRBV6-5 with TRBJ1-5; no clear D. Germline assignment: CDR1 MNHEY and CDR2 SVGAGI. V lost 4 bases to trimming and J lost 2 bases, with 15 bases between them. CDR3 size: 16 residues.

The chain carries TRBV10-3 and TRBJ1-3, with 7 positions matching TRBD1. J gave up 3 bases and V 4 bases, and 9 bases lay outside the gene matches. CDR3 length: 16 residues. Germline-derived CDR1 and CDR2 are ENHRY and SYGVKD. CDR3 sequence (DNA): TGTGCCATCAGTGCCTCCGGGACAGACTATGGAAACACCATATATTTT. Its translation: CAISASGTDYGNTIYF.

Worth noting for this clone: The same CDR3 arises from other DNA sequences in this sample as well. This chain uses TRBV5-1 with TRBJ1-1, with D perhaps matching TRBD1 (6 bases). Germline V gives CDR1 SGHRS, CDR2 YFSETQ. The CDR3 extends over 14 amino acids. V lost 0 bases to trimming and J lost 1 base, with 7 bases between them. The CDR3 loop is CASSLGGGNTEAFF. The CDR3 DNA reads as TGCGCCAGCAGCTTGGGAGGGGGGAACACTGAAGCTTTCTTT.

The rearrangement joins TRBV7-2 to TRBJ1-1; 7 nucleotides match TRBD1. The CDR3 length is 12 residues. CDR1 and CDR2 from the germline V gene are SGHTA and FQGNSA. V was clipped by 2 bases and J by 11 bases; unmatched bases: 5. The CDR3 sequence: CASSLIQGLAFF. The CDR3 region has the DNA TGTGCCAGCAGCTTAATACAGGGGTTGGCTTTCTTT.

The rearrangement uses TRBV19 and TRBJ1-5, with D hard to call. In germline, CDR1 is LNHDA, CDR2 SQIVND (reference sequence). V lost 9 bases, J lost 4 bases, and 19 bases lay in between. The CDR3 length is 15 residues. CDR3 in amino acids: CASGPLPAGNQPQHF. CDR3 nucleotides: TGTGCCAGCGGTCCGTTGCCCGCTGGTAATCAGCCCCAGCATTTT.

The J gene is TRBJ2-1, the V gene TRBV15; the D gene is possibly TRBD2 (7 bases). Trimming removed 1 base from V and 3 bases from J, with 22 bases in between. Germline CDR1 LNHNV, CDR2 YYDKDF (reference sequence). This CDR3 is 19 amino acids long. The CDR3 region has the DNA TGTGCCACCAGCAGAGGGGGTTGGGGGCGGCGGGAGAACTACAATGAGCAGTTCTTC. Translation gives CATSRGGWGRRENYNEQFF.

The chain combines TRBV21-1 with TRBJ2-7; the table's D gene call, TRBD1, was not cross checked with the DNA. TRBV21-1 has pseudogene status. This CDR3 contains 19 residues. In DNA form, the CDR3 reads TGTGCCAGCAGCAGGTGCCCCGGGACAGGGGCCGAGAGCTCCTACGAGCAGTACTTC. This translates into CASSRCPGTGAESSYEQYF.

The chain links TRBV30 to TRBJ1-1, with D perhaps TRBD1 (6 bases). CDR1 and CDR2 (germline): GTSNPN, SVGIG (reference sequence). V was shortened by 1 base and J by 11 bases, with 14 bases between the two germline ends. CDR3 length equals 12 residues. This CDR3 reads CAWSGTGKVAFF. Written as DNA, the CDR3 is TGTGCCTGGAGTGGAACAGGGAAGGTGGCTTTCTTT.

A few counts support this clone. The chain recombines TRBV13 with TRBJ2-7, with 9 nucleotides matching TRBD2. Germline V gives CDR1 PRHDT, CDR2 FYEKMQ (reference sequence). There are 15 residues in the CDR3. V shed 5 bases and J 2 bases; nucleotides not matched to a gene: 7. CDR3 nucleotides: TGTGCCAGCAGCCTTAGACTAGCGGAGCCCTACGAGCAGTACTTC. This encodes CASSLRLAEPYEQYF.